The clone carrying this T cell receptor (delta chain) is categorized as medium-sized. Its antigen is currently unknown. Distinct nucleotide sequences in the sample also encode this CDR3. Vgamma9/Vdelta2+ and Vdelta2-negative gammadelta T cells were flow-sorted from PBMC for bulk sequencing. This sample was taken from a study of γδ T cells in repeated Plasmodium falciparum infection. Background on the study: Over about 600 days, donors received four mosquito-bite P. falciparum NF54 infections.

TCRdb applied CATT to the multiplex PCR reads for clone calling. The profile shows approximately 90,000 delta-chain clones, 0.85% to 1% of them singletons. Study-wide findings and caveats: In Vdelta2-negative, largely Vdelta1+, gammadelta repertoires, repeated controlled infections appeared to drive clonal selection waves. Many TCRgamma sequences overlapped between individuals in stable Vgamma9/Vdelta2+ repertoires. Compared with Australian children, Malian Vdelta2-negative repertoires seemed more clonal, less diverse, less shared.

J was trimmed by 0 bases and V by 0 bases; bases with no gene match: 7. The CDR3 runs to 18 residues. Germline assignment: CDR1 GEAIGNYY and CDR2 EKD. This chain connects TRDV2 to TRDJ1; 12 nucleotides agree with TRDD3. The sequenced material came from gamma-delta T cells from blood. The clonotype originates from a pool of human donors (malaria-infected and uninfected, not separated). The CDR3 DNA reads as TGTGCCTGTGACACCGGACTGGGGGATACTCCCTACACCGATAAACTCATCTTT. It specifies CACDTGLGDTPYTDKLIF.